These 14 T cell receptor beta chains originate from one sample sequenced in a study of identical twins. TCRdb recomputed calls from the 5' RACE reads with MiXCR, one row per CDR3 protein. The table records hundreds of thousands of distinct CDR3 sequences, roughly a tenth of them present only once. The specimen was memory (CD45RO+) T cells sorted from blood. The source of these receptors is a young woman in good health.

Many counts were recorded for this clonotype. The chain uses TRBV5-6 and TRBJ1-5; unclear D gene. V was shortened by 4 bases and J by 5 bases, with 7 bases between the two germline ends. The CDR3 extends over 12 amino acids. Germline V gene lookup returns CDR1 SGHDT and CDR2 YYEEEE. The CDR3 bases are TGTGCCAGCAGCCTTAGGCATCAGCCCCAGCATTTT. Encoded protein: CASSLRHQPQHF.

In this sample, this clonotype turned up a few times. The germline gene is not matched at one end of the junction; a read error may be the cause. V gene TRBV20-1 combines with J gene TRBJ2-2; 7 bases line up with TRBD2. Germline V gene data show CDR1 as DFQATT and CDR2 as SNEGSKA (reference sequence). This CDR3 spans 16 amino acids. The CDR3 nucleotides are TGCTGTGCTAGAGGGGCGGGGGTTGCGAACACCGGGGAGCTGTTTTTT. It specifies CCARGAGVANTGELFF.

This clonotype was seen at least ten times. The rearrangement links TRBV27 to TRBJ2-1; 7 bases are a match to TRBD2. V lost 2 bases, J lost 7 bases, and 8 bases stayed unmatched. The CDR3 runs to 15 residues. Germline lookup yields CDR1 MNHEY and CDR2 SMNVEV (reference sequence). CDR3 nucleotides: TGTGCCAGCAGTTTAGTCCGGGAGGTAGGGAATGAGCAGTTCTTC. Amino acids: CASSLVREVGNEQFF.

This clonotype was seen more than once but under ten times. This chain links TRBV7-9 with TRBJ2-7, with 8 bases identical to TRBD1. The CDR3 contains 15 residues. Germline V gene lookup returns CDR1 SEHNR and CDR2 FQNEAQ (reference sequence). The trim removed 1 base at V and 7 bases at J, leaving 9 bases unmatched. The CDR3 loop reads CASSLDGRGRREQYF. The CDR3 DNA sequence: TGTGCCAGCAGCTTAGATGGCAGGGGGCGGAGGGAGCAGTACTTC.

This clonotype was picked up many times. J is TRBJ1-6 and V is TRBV6-4; D is perhaps TRBD1 (6 bases). The CDR3 sequence is 13 residues long. Looked up from germline, CDR1 is MRHNA and CDR2 is SNTAGT. Trimming stripped 3 bases from V and 7 bases from J, with 7 bases between. The CDR3: CASSDTGNSPLHF. The CDR3 nucleotides are TGTGCCAGCAGTGATACAGGGAATTCACCCCTCCACTTT.

The V gene is TRBV5-1, the J gene TRBJ2-1; 11 bases align to TRBD2. The trim removed 0 bases at V and 8 bases at J, leaving 4 bases unmatched. The germline V gene encodes CDR1 SGHRS and CDR2 YFSETQ. The CDR3 length is 15 residues. Here the CDR3 DNA reads TGCGCCAGCAGCTTGGCTAGCGGGGGGAGAGATGAGCAGTTCTTC. This translates into CASSLASGGRDEQFF.

The chain is built from TRBV6-5 and TRBJ2-3; a weak D match, TRBD2 (5 bases). Trimming stripped 3 bases from V and 6 bases from J, with 10 bases between. This CDR3 comprises 13 residues. CDR1 and CDR2 (germline): MNHEY, SVGAGI. The CDR3 protein is CASSYTTGDTQYF. In DNA form, the CDR3 reads TGTGCCAGCAGTTATACGACGGGGGATACGCAGTATTTT.

The V and J genes are TRBV6-2 or TRBV6-3 and TRBJ2-5, with D possibly matching TRBD1 (6 bases). Germline V gene lookup returns CDR1 MNHEY and CDR2 SVGEGT. Trimming removed 5 bases from V and 5 bases from J, with 18 bases in between. This CDR3 contains 15 residues. The CDR3, as DNA: TGTGCCAGCAGTGGTCAGGGGTTGAGGAAGGAGACCCAGTACTTC. This encodes CASSGQGLRKETQYF.

This sequence joins TRBV5-8 and TRBJ2-1, with TRBD1 matching over 12 bases. This CDR3 region has 12 residues. V shed 8 bases and J 10 bases; nucleotides not matched to a gene: 4. Germline CDR1 SGHTS, CDR2 YDEGEE. CDR3: CASGDRGREQFF. For the CDR3, the DNA is TGTGCCAGTGGGGACAGGGGGCGCGAGCAGTTCTTC.

This chain connects TRBV7-9 to TRBJ1-1; maybe TRBD1 (6 bases). Trimming shortened V by 2 bases and J by 8 bases, and 15 bases separated the two germline ends. Looked up from germline, CDR1 is SEHNR and CDR2 is FQNEAQ (reference sequence). This CDR3 is built from 14 residues. The CDR3 reads CASSLISGAREAFF. The CDR3 DNA is TGTGCCAGCAGCTTAATTTCGGGGGCTCGAGAAGCTTTCTTT.

This clonotype turned up a few times. The chain has TRBV6-6 and TRBJ1-2; 7 positions agree with TRBD1. V trimming: 7 bases; J trimming: 7 bases; junction bases outside the gene matches: 9. CDR1 and CDR2 (germline): MNHNY, SVGAGI (reference sequence). The CDR3 consists of 13 residues. The CDR3 spells CASTKEGAFGYTF. In DNA, the CDR3 is TGTGCCAGCACCAAAGAGGGGGCGTTTGGCTACACCTTC.

This clonotype was detected ten times or more. V is TRBV6-5 and J is TRBJ2-7; tentative D call: TRBD2 (6 bases). The germline V gene encodes CDR1 MNHEY and CDR2 SVGAGI. V lost 4 bases and J lost 2, with 15 bases in between. This CDR3 spans 15 amino acids. The CDR3, as DNA: TGTGCCAGCAGTTGGGACTGGGCTAGGGCCTACGAGCAGTACTTC. It translates to CASSWDWARAYEQYF.

The rearrangement uses TRBV11-2 and TRBJ1-1; D unclear. The V end lost 0 bases, the J end lost 5 bases, and 4 bases lay between the germline ends. The CDR3 has 12 residues. Germline lookup yields CDR1 SGHAT and CDR2 FQNNGV. In DNA form, the CDR3 reads TGTGCCAGCAGCTTAGATGGGACTGAAGCTTTCTTT. Translation: CASSLDGTEAFF.

This chain uses TRBV3-1 with TRBJ1-1; D is perhaps TRBD1 (5 bases). Germline V CDR1 and CDR2: LGHDT, YNNKEL (reference sequence). The CDR3 extends over 13 amino acids. V lost 4 bases and J 7 bases, leaving 13 bases between the germline ends. CDR3 DNA: TGTGCCAGCAGCCTTGGGACCACTGTTGAAGCTTTCTTT. It specifies CASSLGTTVEAFF.